These 22 T cell receptor beta chains were sequenced from one sample in a study of human T cells and chemical hapten exposure (dated by TCRdb to the early 2020s). Explained via the paper, the time point label denotes: pre-sensitization, week 0. The sample's treatment or condition, from its label and the paper: therapeutic diphenylcyclopropenone sensitization with weekly scalp DPC. Library preparation was by RACE. These reads were obtained on a NextSeq 500. Through fastp at Q25 and MiXCR, TCRdb rebuilt clones from the public reads, retaining in-frame beta chains. Identical CDR3 proteins give one entry, which carries the most common genes and DNA. For this sample there are some 400,000 distinct CDR3 sequences; 5.1% appear just once. The top ten clonotypes cover approximately 2.4% of the sample. The source material was whole blood, sampled in connection with sensitization to the hapten diphenylcyclopropenone (DPC). The receptors come from a woman aged 45 to 65 with alopecia areata. Some clones in this sample may be carry-over from other donors' samples.

In its sample, this clonotype was seen a few times. V gene TRBV20-1 combines with J gene TRBJ2-3; possibly TRBD1 for D (6 bases). CDR1 is DFQATT, CDR2 SNEGSKA, per germline (reference sequence). V was trimmed by 4 bases and J by 1 base, leaving 15 bases between them. This CDR3 is 15 amino acids long. The CDR3 DNA reads TGCAGTGCTACCCCCCCGACAGGTGGCACAGATACGCAGTATTTT. This gives the protein CSATPPTGGTDTQYF.

Many counts were recorded for this clonotype. The V call is TRBV5-6, the J call TRBJ2-1; D is perhaps TRBD1 (6 bases). Germline V gene sequence: CDR1 SGHDT, CDR2 YYEEEE. V was trimmed by 5 bases and J by 2 bases, leaving 17 bases between them. This CDR3 has 16 amino acids. The CDR3 sequence: CASSFGSGAAYNEQFF. CDR3 nucleotide sequence: TGTGCCAGCAGTTTCGGGTCAGGGGCGGCCTACAATGAGCAGTTCTTC.

This chain uses TRBV5-1 with TRBJ2-5; 12 nucleotides line up with TRBD2. The CDR3 is 14 amino acids. Germline-derived CDR1 and CDR2 are SGHRS and YFSETQ. V shed 7 bases and J 5 bases; nucleotides not matched to a gene: 6. CDR3 loop: CASGWTSGTETQYF. The CDR3 DNA sequence: TGCGCCAGCGGATGGACTAGCGGGACTGAGACCCAGTACTTC.

This clonotype was seen many times. V usage is TRBV7-8 and J usage is TRBJ2-6; D possibly corresponds to TRBD1 (5 bases). Trimming pared 8 bases from V and 2 bases from J, leaving 7 bases between. CDR3 length equals 13 residues. The germline gives CDR1 SGHVS, CDR2 FQNEAQ. Here the CDR3 DNA reads TGTGCCAGCTCAGGGACTGGGGCCAACGTCCTGACTTTC. It yields the protein CASSGTGANVLTF.

This clonotype was recorded many times. This sequence joins TRBV5-1 and TRBJ2-5, with 11 bases that match TRBD2. This CDR3 is built from 16 residues. Unmatched junction bases numbered 3, after V lost 1 base and J lost 1 base. Per germline, CDR1 SGHRS and CDR2 YFSETQ. The DNA for the CDR3 is TGCGCCAGCAGCTTGACTAGCGGGGGCCCCCAAGAGACCCAGTACTTC. Protein: CASSLTSGGPQETQYF.

This clonotype has just a few counts. The chain joins TRBV4-2 to TRBJ1-5, with 7 bases identical to TRBD1. V lost 0 bases to trimming and J lost 0 bases; unmatched junction nucleotides: 5. Germline-derived CDR1 and CDR2 are LGHNA and YNFKEQ. This CDR3 comprises 17 residues. CDR3 protein: CASSQEQGIYSNQPQHF. Written as DNA, the CDR3 is TGTGCCAGCAGCCAAGAACAGGGGATTTATAGCAATCAGCCCCAGCATTTT.

The table lists this clonotype with a few counts. The chain has TRBV27 and TRBJ2-7, with D possibly TRBD1 on 6 matching bases. V was pared by 8 bases and J by 1 base, with 18 bases between. This CDR3 contains 15 residues. Germline V gene sequence: CDR1 MNHEY, CDR2 SMNVEV (reference sequence). The CDR3 nucleotides read TGTGCCAGCTCCGGGACACAAGGTTATTCCTACGAGCAGTACTTC. Protein product: CASSGTQGYSYEQYF.

The CDR3 DNA is TGCAGCGCCATGGGGGTCTATGGCTACACCTTC. This sequence encodes CSAMGVYGYTF. This chain joins TRBV29-1 and TRBJ1-2; possibly TRBD1 for D (5 bases). The ends were cut back, 7 bases at V and 4 bases at J, with 10 bases in the middle. The germline V gene encodes CDR1 SQVTM and CDR2 ANQGSEA. This CDR3 has 11 amino acids.

The gene calls are TRBV6-1 and TRBJ1-1; no reliable D call. Germline V CDR1 and CDR2: MNHNS, SASEGT. The CDR3 runs to 15 residues. V lost 2 bases to trimming and J lost 1 base, with 11 bases between them. This CDR3 is CASSENVPSNTEAFF. Written as DNA, the CDR3 is TGTGCCAGCAGTGAAAACGTCCCGTCGAACACTGAAGCTTTCTTT.

V and J are TRBV5-6 and TRBJ1-1, with TRBD1 matching over 7 bases. With 4 bases clipped from V and 5 bases from J, the junction kept 11 bases outside the gene matches. Germline CDR1 and CDR2: SGHDT and YYEEEE. The CDR3 extends over 15 amino acids. CDR3 DNA sequence: TGTGCCAGCAGCGCTGACGGAGGGGGCGGGACTGAAGCTTTCTTT. The encoded protein is CASSADGGGGTEAFF.

This clonotype has a handful of counts. V gene TRBV10-3 combines with J gene TRBJ2-1; TRBD1 might be the D (6 bases). From germline, CDR1 is ENHRY and CDR2 SYGVKD. V shed 0 bases and J shed 1 base, with 7 bases lying between them. The CDR3 has 15 residues. The CDR3 sequence: CAISESGGSYNEQFF. CDR3 DNA sequence: TGTGCCATCAGTGAGTCAGGGGGATCCTACAATGAGCAGTTCTTC.

This clonotype was seen at least ten times. The V and J genes are TRBV5-1 and TRBJ1-1, with 9 bases aligning to TRBD1. The V gene's germline CDR1 is SGHRS and CDR2 YFSETQ. Trimming removed 6 bases from V and 4 bases from J; junction bases left unmatched: 4. The CDR3 is 13 residues long. CDR3 coding DNA: TGCGCCAGCAACACACAGGGGGCCACTGAAGCTTTCTTT. As protein: CASNTQGATEAFF.

This clonotype has at least ten counts. The chain combines TRBV5-6 with TRBJ2-1, with 7 nucleotides matching TRBD1. Per germline, CDR1 SGHDT and CDR2 YYEEEE. With V trimmed by 4 bases and J by 3 bases, 4 bases remained unmatched. The CDR3 contains 14 residues. The CDR3 DNA reads TGTGCCAGCAGCCCAGGGACAGTCTACAATGAGCAGTTCTTC. This codes for CASSPGTVYNEQFF.

This clonotype appeared many times. The genes are TRBV27 and TRBJ2-2; possible D gene TRBD1, 5 bases. CDR1 and CDR2 from the germline V gene are MNHEY and SMNVEV (reference sequence). The CDR3 has 14 amino acids. The germline V and J ends were trimmed by 6 bases and 2 bases, with 10 bases remaining between them. CDR3 sequence: CASRQVLNTGELFF. The CDR3 coding sequence is TGTGCCAGCAGACAGGTCCTCAACACCGGGGAGCTGTTTTTT.

This clonotype was observed many times. This chain links TRBV7-3 with TRBJ1-3, with 7 nucleotides matching TRBD1. Germline V gene sequence: CDR1 SGHTA, CDR2 FQGTGA. This CDR3 is 16 amino acids long. The CDR3 region is CVRSLGRDSSGNTIYF. DNA of the CDR3: TGTGTACGCAGCTTAGGCCGGGACAGCTCTGGAAACACCATATATTTT.

This clonotype was seen repeatedly, ten times or more. The chain links TRBV28 to TRBJ2-1; TRBD2 matches at 11 bases. The CDR3 contains 13 residues. CDR1 and CDR2 (germline): MDHEN, SYDVKM. Unmatched junction bases numbered 3, after V lost 6 bases and J lost 8 bases. CDR3 amino acids: CASRLAGVDEQFF. CDR3 nucleotides: TGTGCCAGCAGACTAGCGGGAGTGGATGAGCAGTTCTTC.

The genes are TRBV2 and TRBJ2-5; 15 bases are a match to TRBD2. Germline V lookup: CDR1 SNHLY, CDR2 FYNNEI. The V segment lost 6 bases and the J segment 4 bases; nucleotides outside the gene matches: 12. The CDR3 is 18 residues long. The CDR3 loop is CASSPRTSGRERGETQYF. The CDR3 DNA is TGTGCCAGCAGCCCCCGGACTAGCGGGAGGGAAAGAGGAGAGACCCAGTACTTC.

The chain uses TRBV28 and TRBJ1-4, with D possibly matching TRBD1 (6 bases). Germline CDR1 MDHEN, CDR2 SYDVKM. Between the trimmed V and J ends, which lost 5 bases and 6 bases, there was a span of 13 bases. The CDR3 sequence is 14 residues long. The CDR3 spells CASSPRTVHEKLFF. CDR3 DNA: TGTGCCAGCAGTCCCCGGACAGTCCATGAAAAACTGTTTTTT.

This clonotype has ten or more counts. The rearrangement uses TRBV13 and TRBJ2-3; 11 nucleotides line up with TRBD1. Germline CDR1 reads PRHDT; CDR2 reads FYEKMQ (reference sequence). The CDR3 covers 14 residues. The V and J ends lost 4 bases and 8 bases, in that order; junction bases with no gene match: 5. The CDR3 here is CASSSWTGGGTQYF. The CDR3 bases are TGTGCCAGCAGCTCCTGGACAGGGGGCGGTACGCAGTATTTT.

There are a few counts of this clonotype. The chain links TRBV2 to TRBJ1-4, with 7 bases aligning to TRBD1. The CDR3 is made up of 13 amino acids. Germline-derived CDR1 and CDR2 are SNHLY and FYNNEI. Germline trimming cut 11 bases from V and 4 bases from J; bases unmatched to any gene: 7. CDR3 residues: CAVGTENNEKLFF. CDR3 sequence (DNA): TGTGCCGTAGGGACAGAAAATAATGAAAAACTGTTTTTT.

This clonotype showed up just a few times. The chain recombines TRBV7-2 with TRBJ1-2; D call uncertain. The length of the CDR3 is 13 residues. Germline V gene lookup returns CDR1 SGHTA and CDR2 FQGNSA. V lost 2 bases and J lost 7, with 11 bases in between. DNA of the CDR3: TGTGCCAGCAGCTTACGGCAGTCCGGTGGCTACACCTTC. It encodes CASSLRQSGGYTF.

The chain joins TRBV4-2 to TRBJ1-3, with unresolved D. CDR1 and CDR2 (germline): LGHNA, YNFKEQ. V gave up 4 bases and J gave up 0 bases, with 13 bases separating them. The CDR3 consists of 16 residues. The CDR3 bases are TGTGCCAGCAGCCGATCAGCAGGCCGCTCTGGAAACACCATATATTTT. Protein product: CASSRSAGRSGNTIYF.